Each of the 12 T cell receptor beta chains below was sequenced from the same sample in a study of T cell responses to AZD1222 COVID-19 vaccine. The table came from immunoSEQ multiplex PCR; TCRdb's copy has only in-frame clones and leaves some out. The sample includes 130,000 to 150,000 clones, about 86% of them seen just once. This specimen was peripheral blood, taken 28 days after the second AZD1222 dose. These receptors all come from an adult who received the AZD1222 COVID-19 vaccine.

The chain carries TRBV9 and TRBJ1-1, with a possible D match to TRBD1 (6 bases). CDR1 is SGDLS and CDR2 is YYNGEE in the germline V gene. The V end was cut by 2 bases, the J end by 1 base, with 9 bases between. This CDR3 is built from 14 residues. The CDR3 loop reads CASSVGGANTEAFF. Here the CDR3 DNA reads TGTGCCAGCAGCGTTGGGGGGGCGAACACTGAAGCTTTCTTT.

The chain carries TRBV28 and TRBJ1-6, with unresolved D. The CDR3 has 16 residues. The germline V and J ends were trimmed by 4 bases and 8 bases, with 18 bases remaining between them. Per the germline V gene, CDR1 is MDHEN and CDR2 is SYDVKM. The CDR3 spells CASSSSWVASYSPLHF. DNA for the CDR3: TGTGCCAGCAGTTCCTCTTGGGTCGCCAGCTATTCACCCCTCCACTTT.

This clone came up a few times. V usage is TRBV11-2 and J usage is TRBJ2-3, with D tentatively TRBD1 or TRBD2 (5 bases each). The CDR3 has 14 amino acids. Germline V gene lookup returns CDR1 SGHAT and CDR2 FQNNGV. V was shortened by 0 bases and J by 8 bases, with 12 bases between the two germline ends. The CDR3: CASSLEPGSVTQYF. CDR3 in DNA: TGTGCCAGCAGCTTAGAGCCAGGGAGCGTTACGCAGTATTTT.

This chain links TRBV6-1 with TRBJ2-5, with D perhaps matching TRBD2 (6 bases). Trimming took off 2 bases at V and 5 bases at J, with 12 bases between the two ends. This CDR3 contains 14 residues. Germline CDR1 is MNHNS and CDR2 is SASEGT. The CDR3 DNA reads TGTGCCAGCAGTGAACCTCAGGGAGGTGAGACCCAGTACTTC. It yields the protein CASSEPQGGETQYF.

The V call is TRBV7-9, the J call TRBJ1-2; no clear D gene. The CDR3 runs 12 residues. Germline assignment: CDR1 SEHNR and CDR2 FQNEAQ (reference sequence). With 6 bases removed from V and 5 bases from J, the gap between germline ends came to 10 bases. CDR3: CASSSDGYGYTF. The CDR3 nucleotides read TGTGCCAGCAGTTCGGACGGTTATGGCTACACCTTC. Complete variable domain (other parts from reference TRBV7-9 and TRBJ1-2): DTGVSQNPRHKITKRGQNVTFRCDPISEHNRLYWYRQTLGQGPEFLTYFQNEAQLEKSRLLSDRFSAERPKGSFSTLEIQRTEQGDSAMYLCASSSDGYGYTFGSGTRLTVV.

This chain joins TRBV27 and TRBJ2-7; no clear D gene. The CDR3 has 13 amino acids. The V gene's germline CDR1 is MNHEY and CDR2 SMNVEV (reference sequence). Trimming shortened V by 3 bases and J by 3 bases, and 9 bases separated the two germline ends. CDR3 loop: CASSFRDNYEQYF. The CDR3 DNA is TGTGCCAGCAGTTTCCGTGACAACTACGAGCAGTACTTC.

The rearrangement links TRBV5-1 to TRBJ2-2; possibly TRBD1 for D (5 bases). The CDR3 is 15 amino acids. Germline V gene sequence: CDR1 SGHRS, CDR2 YFSETQ. V shed 4 bases and J shed 0 bases, with 10 bases lying between them. The CDR3 is CASSEYRTNTGELFF. CDR3 nucleotides: TGCGCCAGCAGCGAATACAGGACGAACACCGGGGAGCTGTTTTTT.

The rearrangement joins TRBV7-9 to TRBJ2-3; 7 positions agree with TRBD2. This CDR3 spans 16 amino acids. Germline CDR1 reads SEHNR; CDR2 reads FQNEAQ (reference sequence). V trimming: 1 base; J trimming: 3 bases; junction bases outside the gene matches: 7. The DNA of the CDR3 is TGTGCCAGCAGCTTAGGGATTCTAGCGGCGACAGATACGCAGTATTTT. Protein product: CASSLGILAATDTQYF.

In this sample, this clone turned up once. The chain uses TRBV12-3 or TRBV12-4 and TRBJ2-4, with D possibly matching TRBD1 (5 bases). V was cut by 7 bases and J by 5 bases, with 12 bases left in between. This CDR3 has 13 residues. CDR3 loop: CASTPGKENIQYF. CDR3 nucleotides: TGTGCCAGCACCCCAGGGAAGGAAAACATTCAGTACTTC.

This chain links TRBV5-4 with TRBJ2-3, with 9 bases matching TRBD2. Trimming took 4 bases from V and 2 from J; bases not matched to a gene: 5. The CDR3 loop spans 15 amino acids. Germline lookup yields CDR1 SGHNT and CDR2 YYREEE (reference sequence). DNA for the CDR3: TGTGCCAGCAGCCAGGAGCGGGAGGCCACAGATACGCAGTATTTT. It translates to CASSQEREATDTQYF.

The J gene is TRBJ1-1, the V gene TRBV6-5; the match to TRBD1 covers 8 bases. Losses at the gene ends were 6 bases for V and 2 bases for J; bases not matched to a gene: 8. Germline CDR1 MNHEY, CDR2 SVGAGI. CDR3 length: 15 residues. Here the CDR3 DNA reads TGTGCCAGCAGGGCGATGACAGGGGCTAACACTGAAGCTTTCTTT. This gives the protein CASRAMTGANTEAFF.

The rearrangement uses TRBV2 and TRBJ2-7, with D uncertain. Looked up from germline, CDR1 is SNHLY and CDR2 is FYNNEI. CDR3 length equals 15 residues. Trimming took off 7 bases at V and 1 base at J, with 17 bases between the two ends. The CDR3 bases are TGTGCCAGCACTTTTAGTTTGGCGGAGTCCTACGAGCAGTACTTC. It codes for CASTFSLAESYEQYF.